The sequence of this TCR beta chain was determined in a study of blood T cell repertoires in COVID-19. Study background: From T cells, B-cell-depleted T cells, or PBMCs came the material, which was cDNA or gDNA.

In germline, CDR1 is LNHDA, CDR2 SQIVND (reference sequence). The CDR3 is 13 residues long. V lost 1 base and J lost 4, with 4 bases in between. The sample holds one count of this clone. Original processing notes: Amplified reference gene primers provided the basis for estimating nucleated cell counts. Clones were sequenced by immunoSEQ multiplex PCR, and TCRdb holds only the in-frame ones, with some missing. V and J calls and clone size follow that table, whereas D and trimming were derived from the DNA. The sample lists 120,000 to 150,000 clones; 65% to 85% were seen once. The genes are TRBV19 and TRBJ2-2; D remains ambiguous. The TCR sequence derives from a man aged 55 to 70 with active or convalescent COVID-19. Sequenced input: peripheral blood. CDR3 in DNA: TGTGCCAGTAGTATAGCGGGCACCGGGGAGCTGTTTTTT. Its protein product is CASSIAGTGELFF.